This T cell receptor beta chain derives from a study of blood T cell repertoires in COVID-19. Background on the study: PBMCs, B-cell-depleted T cells, or T cells provided the cDNA or gDNA that made up the material.

Adults between roughly 18 and 95 years of age took part from 20 to 25 US areas. Before they entered the study, exposed participants had met a COVID-19 case within 2 weeks. Assay used: immunoSEQ multiplex PCR; TCRdb lists only in-frame clones, some missing. The sample holds a few hundred thousand clones, approximately 86% seen once. Trimming took 1 base from V and 8 from J, leaving 17 bases between them. Germline CDR1 and CDR2: LGHDT and YNNKEL (reference sequence). The CDR3 length is 16 residues. This sequence originates from a woman younger than 45 who had been exposed to COVID-19. The sequencing sample was made of PBMCs or T cells enriched from blood (not recorded which). The rearrangement joins TRBV3-1 (or the pseudogene TRBV3-2) to TRBJ1-4; D is perhaps TRBD1 (6 bases). CDR3 residues: CASSQGFSGVREKLFF. DNA for the CDR3: TGTGCCAGCAGCCAAGGTTTTTCAGGGGTAAGGGAAAAACTGTTTTTT.